This T cell receptor (beta chain) comes out of a study of blood T cell repertoires in COVID-19. Overall study: Sites in the United States, Italy and Spain provided acute and convalescent COVID-19 samples.

This CDR3 is 14 amino acids long. CDR1 is LGHNA, CDR2 YSLEER, per germline. After removal of 6 bases from V and 4 bases from J, the junction contained 4 bases not matched to a gene. Only in-frame clones appear in the TCRdb table, and some are missing; sequencing was by immunoSEQ multiplex PCR. The table includes around 300,000 clones, 65% to 85% detected once. Sequencing was carried out using peripheral blood. The chain is built from TRBV4-3 and TRBJ2-1; TRBD1 aligns across 9 bases. This receptor was taken from a man aged 25 to 40 with active or convalescent COVID-19. CDR3 bases: TGCGCCAGCAGAGGGACAGGGCGATACAATGAGCAGTTCTTC. Its protein product is CASRGTGRYNEQFF.